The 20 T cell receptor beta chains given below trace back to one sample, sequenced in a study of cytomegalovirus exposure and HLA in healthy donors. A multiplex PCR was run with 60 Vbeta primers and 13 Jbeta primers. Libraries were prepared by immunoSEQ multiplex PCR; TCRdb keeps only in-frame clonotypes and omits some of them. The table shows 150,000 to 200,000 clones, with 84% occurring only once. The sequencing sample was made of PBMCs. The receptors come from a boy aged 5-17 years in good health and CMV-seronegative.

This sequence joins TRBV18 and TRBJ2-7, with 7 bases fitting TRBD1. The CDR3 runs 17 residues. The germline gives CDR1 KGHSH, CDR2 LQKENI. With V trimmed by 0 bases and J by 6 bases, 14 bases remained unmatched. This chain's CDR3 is CASSPPLTGRKKGEQYF. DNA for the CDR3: TGTGCCAGCTCACCACCGCTGACAGGGAGAAAGAAAGGCGAGCAGTACTTC. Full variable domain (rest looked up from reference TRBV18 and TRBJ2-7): NAGVMQNPRHLVRRRGQEARLRCSPMKGHSHVYWYRQLPEEGLKFMVYLQKENIIDESGMPKERFSAEFPKEGPSILRIQQVVRGDSAAYFCASSPPLTGRKKGEQYFGPGTRLTVT.

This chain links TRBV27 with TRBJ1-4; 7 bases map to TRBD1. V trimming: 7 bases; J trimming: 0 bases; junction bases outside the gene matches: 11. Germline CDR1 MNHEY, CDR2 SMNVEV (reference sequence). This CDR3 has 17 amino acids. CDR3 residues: CASKQRTGVATNEKLFF. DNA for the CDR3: TGTGCCAGCAAACAAAGGACAGGAGTTGCAACTAATGAAAAACTGTTTTTT.

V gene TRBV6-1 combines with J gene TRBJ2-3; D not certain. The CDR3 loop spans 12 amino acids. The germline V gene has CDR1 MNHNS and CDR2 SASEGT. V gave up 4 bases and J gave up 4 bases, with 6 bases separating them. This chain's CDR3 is CASSGRADTQYF. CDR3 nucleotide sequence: TGTGCCAGCAGTGGAAGAGCAGATACGCAGTATTTT.

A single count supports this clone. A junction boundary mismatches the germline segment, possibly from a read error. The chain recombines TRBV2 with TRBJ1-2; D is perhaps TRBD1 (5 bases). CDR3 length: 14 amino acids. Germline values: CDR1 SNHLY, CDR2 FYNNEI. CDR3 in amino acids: CASSEATAKYGYTF. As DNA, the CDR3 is TGTGCCAGCAGTGAGGCGACAGCTAAATATGGCTACACCTTC.

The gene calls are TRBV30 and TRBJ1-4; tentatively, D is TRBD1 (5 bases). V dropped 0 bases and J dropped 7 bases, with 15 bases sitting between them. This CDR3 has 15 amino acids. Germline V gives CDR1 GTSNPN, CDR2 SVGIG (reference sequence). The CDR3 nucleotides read TGTGCCTGGAGTGTACAGCGGGGGGGGAGTGAAAAACTGTTTTTT. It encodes CAWSVQRGGSEKLFF.

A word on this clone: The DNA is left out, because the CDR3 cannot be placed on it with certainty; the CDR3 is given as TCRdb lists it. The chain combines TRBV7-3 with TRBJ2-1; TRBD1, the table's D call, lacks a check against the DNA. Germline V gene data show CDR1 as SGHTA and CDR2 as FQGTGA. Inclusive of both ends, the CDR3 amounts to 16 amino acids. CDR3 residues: CASSFRARGHGNEQFF.

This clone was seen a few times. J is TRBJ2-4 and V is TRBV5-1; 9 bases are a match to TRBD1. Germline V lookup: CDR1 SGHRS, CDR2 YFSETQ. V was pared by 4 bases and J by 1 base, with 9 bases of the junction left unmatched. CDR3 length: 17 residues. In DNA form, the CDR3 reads TGCGCCAGCAGCACAGACAGGGGGGGTGGGGCCAAAAACATTCAGTACTTC. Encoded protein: CASSTDRGGGAKNIQYF.

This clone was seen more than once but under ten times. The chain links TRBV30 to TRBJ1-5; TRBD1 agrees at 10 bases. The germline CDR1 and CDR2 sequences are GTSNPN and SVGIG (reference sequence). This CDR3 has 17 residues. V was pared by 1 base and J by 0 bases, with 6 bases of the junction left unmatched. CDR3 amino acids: CAWSADRGIFSNQPQHF. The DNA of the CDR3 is TGTGCCTGGAGTGCGGACAGGGGGATTTTTAGCAATCAGCCCCAGCATTTT.

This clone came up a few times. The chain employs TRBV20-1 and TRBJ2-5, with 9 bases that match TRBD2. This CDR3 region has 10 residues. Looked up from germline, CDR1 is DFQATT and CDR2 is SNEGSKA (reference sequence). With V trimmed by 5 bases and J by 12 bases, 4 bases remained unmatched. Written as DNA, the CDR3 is TGCAGTGCTGTACGGACTAGCGAGTACTTC. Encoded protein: CSAVRTSEYF.

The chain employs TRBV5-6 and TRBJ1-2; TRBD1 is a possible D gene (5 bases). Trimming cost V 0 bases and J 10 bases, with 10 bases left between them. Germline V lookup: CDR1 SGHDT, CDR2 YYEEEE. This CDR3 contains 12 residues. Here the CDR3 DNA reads TGTGCCAGCAGCTTGGTGGACATCTCCTACACCTTC. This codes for CASSLVDISYTF.

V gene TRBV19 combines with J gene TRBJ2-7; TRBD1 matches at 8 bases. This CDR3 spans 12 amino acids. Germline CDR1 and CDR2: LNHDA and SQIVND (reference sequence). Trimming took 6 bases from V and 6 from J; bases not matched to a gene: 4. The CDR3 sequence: CASRRTGSEQYF. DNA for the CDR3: TGTGCCAGTAGGCGGACAGGGTCCGAGCAGTACTTC.

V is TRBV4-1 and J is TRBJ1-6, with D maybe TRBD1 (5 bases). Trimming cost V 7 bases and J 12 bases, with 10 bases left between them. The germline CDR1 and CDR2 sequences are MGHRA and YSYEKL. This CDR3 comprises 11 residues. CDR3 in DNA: TGCGCCAGCACCGGCGGGGGACCCCTCCACTTT. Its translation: CASTGGGPLHF.

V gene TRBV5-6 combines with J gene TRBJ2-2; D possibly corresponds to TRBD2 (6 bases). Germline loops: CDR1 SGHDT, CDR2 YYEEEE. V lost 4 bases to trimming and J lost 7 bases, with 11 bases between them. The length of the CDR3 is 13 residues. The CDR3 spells CASSPGTRGELFF. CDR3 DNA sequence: TGTGCCAGCAGCCCAGGGACTCGCGGGGAGCTGTTTTTT.

The DNA for the CDR3 is TGTGCCAGCAGCTTAACAACGGGAGTAAGCAATGAGCAGTTCTTC. It yields the protein CASSLTTGVSNEQFF. The chain couples TRBV7-2 to TRBJ2-1, with a possible D match to TRBD2 (6 bases). The V end lost 2 bases, the J end lost 6 bases, and 14 bases lay between the germline ends. The V gene's germline CDR1 is SGHTA and CDR2 FQGNSA. CDR3 size: 15 residues.

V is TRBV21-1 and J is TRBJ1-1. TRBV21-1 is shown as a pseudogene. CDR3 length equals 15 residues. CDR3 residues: CASSKRGGLNTEAFF. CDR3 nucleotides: TGTGCCAGCAGCAAAAGGGGGGGCCTTAACACTGAAGCTTTCTTT.

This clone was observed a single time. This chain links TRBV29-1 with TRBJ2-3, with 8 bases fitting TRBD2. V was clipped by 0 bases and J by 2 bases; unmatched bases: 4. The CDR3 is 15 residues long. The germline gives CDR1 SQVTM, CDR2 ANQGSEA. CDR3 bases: TGCAGCGTTGAAGATACGGGGGGGCCCACAGATACGCAGTATTTT. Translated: CSVEDTGGPTDTQYF.

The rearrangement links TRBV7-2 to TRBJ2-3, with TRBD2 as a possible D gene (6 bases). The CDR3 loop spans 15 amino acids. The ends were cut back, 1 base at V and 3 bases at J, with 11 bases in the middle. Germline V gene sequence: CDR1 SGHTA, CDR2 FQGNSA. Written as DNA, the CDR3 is TGTGCCAGCAGCTTAGTGGGACTCTCGACAGATACGCAGTATTTT. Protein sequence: CASSLVGLSTDTQYF.

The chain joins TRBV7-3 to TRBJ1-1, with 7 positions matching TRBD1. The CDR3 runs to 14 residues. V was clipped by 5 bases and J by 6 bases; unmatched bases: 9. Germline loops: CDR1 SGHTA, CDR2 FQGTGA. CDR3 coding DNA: TGTGCCAGCAGCGAGACAGGGTTCGTCGCTGAAGCTTTCTTT. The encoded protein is CASSETGFVAEAFF.

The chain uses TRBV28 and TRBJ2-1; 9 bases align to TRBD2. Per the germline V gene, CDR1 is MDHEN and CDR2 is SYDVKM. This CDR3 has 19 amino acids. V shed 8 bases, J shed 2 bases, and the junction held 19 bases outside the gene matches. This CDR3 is CASYSTGTVVAGAYNEQFF. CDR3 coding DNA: TGTGCCAGCTATAGTACCGGGACGGTCGTAGCGGGAGCCTACAATGAGCAGTTCTTC.

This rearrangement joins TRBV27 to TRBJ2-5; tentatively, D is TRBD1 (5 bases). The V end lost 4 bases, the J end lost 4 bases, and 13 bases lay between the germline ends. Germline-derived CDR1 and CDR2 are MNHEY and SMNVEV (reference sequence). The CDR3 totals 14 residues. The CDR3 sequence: CASSSGSQLETQYF. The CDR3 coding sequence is TGTGCCAGCAGTTCAGGGTCGCAGCTAGAGACCCAGTACTTC.